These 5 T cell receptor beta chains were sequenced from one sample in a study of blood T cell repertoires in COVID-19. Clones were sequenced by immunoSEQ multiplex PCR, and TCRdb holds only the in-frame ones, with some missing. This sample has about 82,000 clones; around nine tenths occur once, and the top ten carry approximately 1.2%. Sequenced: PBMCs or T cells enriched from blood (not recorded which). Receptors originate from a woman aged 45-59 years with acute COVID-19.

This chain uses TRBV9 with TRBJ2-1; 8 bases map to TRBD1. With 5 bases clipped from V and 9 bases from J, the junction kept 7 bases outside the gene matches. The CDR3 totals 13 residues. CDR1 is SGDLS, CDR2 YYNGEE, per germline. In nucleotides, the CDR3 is TGTGCCAGCAGACCGGGACAGGCCACTGAGCAGTTCTTC. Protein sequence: CASRPGQATEQFF. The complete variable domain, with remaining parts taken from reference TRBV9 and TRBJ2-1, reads DSGVTQTPKHLITATGQRVTLRCSPRSGDLSVYWYQQSLDQGLQFLIQYYNGEERAKGNILERFSAQQFPDLHSELNLSSLELGDSALYFCASRPGQATEQFFGPGTRLTVL.

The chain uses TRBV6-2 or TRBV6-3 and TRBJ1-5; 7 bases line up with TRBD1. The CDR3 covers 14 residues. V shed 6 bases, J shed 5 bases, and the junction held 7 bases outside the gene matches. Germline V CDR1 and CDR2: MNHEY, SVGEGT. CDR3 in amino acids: CASSPGTAYQPQHF. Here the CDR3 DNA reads TGTGCCAGCAGCCCCGGGACAGCTTATCAGCCCCAGCATTTT.

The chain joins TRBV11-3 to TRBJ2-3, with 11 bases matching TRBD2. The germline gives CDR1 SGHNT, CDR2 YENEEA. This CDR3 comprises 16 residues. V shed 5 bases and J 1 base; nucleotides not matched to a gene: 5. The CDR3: CASSRLAGIGTDTQYF. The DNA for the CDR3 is TGTGCCAGCAGCCGACTAGCGGGAATCGGCACAGATACGCAGTATTTT.

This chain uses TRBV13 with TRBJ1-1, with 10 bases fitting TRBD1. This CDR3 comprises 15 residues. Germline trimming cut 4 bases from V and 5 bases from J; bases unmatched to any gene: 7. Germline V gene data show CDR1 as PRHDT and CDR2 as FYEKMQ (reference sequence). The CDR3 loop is CASSSRDRGYTEAFF. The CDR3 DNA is TGTGCCAGCAGCTCCCGGGACAGGGGTTATACTGAAGCTTTCTTT.

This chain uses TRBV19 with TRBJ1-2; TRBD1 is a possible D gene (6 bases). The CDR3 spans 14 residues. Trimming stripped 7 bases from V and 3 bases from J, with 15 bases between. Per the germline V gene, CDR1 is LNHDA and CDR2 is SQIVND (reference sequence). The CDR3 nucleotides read TGTGCCAGTAACCGCGGACAGCTTTACTATGGCTACACCTTC. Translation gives CASNRGQLYYGYTF.